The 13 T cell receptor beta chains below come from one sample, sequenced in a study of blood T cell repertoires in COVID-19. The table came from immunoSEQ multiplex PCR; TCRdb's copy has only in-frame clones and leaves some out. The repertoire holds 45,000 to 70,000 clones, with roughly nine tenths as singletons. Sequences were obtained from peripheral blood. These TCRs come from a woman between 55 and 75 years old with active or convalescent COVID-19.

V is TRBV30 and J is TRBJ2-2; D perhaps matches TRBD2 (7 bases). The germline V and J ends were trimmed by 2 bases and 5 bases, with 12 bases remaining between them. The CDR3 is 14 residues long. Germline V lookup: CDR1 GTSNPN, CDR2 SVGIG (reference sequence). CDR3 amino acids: CAWSWRGGTGELFF. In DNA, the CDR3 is TGTGCCTGGAGTTGGAGGGGGGGGACCGGGGAGCTGTTTTTT.

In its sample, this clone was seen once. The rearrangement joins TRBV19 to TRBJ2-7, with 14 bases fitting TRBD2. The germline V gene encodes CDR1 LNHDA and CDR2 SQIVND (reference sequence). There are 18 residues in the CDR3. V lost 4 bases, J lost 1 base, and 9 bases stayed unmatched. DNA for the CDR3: TGTGCCAGTAGTACCATCGGACTAGCGGGAGGTGTTTCCTACGAGCAGTACTTC. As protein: CASSTIGLAGGVSYEQYF.

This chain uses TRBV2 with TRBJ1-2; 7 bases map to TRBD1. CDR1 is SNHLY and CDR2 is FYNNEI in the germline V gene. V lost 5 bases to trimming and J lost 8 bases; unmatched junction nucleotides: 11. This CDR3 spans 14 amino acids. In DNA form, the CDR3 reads TGTGCCAGCAGTCGCACAGGGGCCTTTCTCGGCTACACCTTC. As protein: CASSRTGAFLGYTF.

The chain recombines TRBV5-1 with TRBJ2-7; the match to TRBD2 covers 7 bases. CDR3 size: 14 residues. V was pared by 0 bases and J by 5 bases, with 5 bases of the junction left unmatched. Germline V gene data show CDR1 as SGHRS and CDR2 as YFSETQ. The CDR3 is CASSLVSTSNEQYF. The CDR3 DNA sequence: TGCGCCAGCAGCTTGGTCTCGACTAGCAACGAGCAGTACTTC.

CDR3 nucleotides: TGCGCCAGCACGCCCGGACAGAATTACGAGCAGTACTTC. Its translation: CASTPGQNYEQYF. The chain uses TRBV5-1 and TRBJ2-7, with a tentative D call TRBD1 (6 bases). The germline V and J ends were trimmed by 6 bases and 4 bases, with 14 bases remaining between them. The CDR3 runs 13 residues. CDR1 is SGHRS and CDR2 is YFSETQ in the germline V gene.

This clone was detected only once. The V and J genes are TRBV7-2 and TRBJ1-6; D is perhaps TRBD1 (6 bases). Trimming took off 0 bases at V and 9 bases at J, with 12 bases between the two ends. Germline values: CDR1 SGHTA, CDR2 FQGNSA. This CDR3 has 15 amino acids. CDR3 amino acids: CASSLAGTPLSPLHF. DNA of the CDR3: TGTGCCAGCAGCTTAGCCGGGACACCGCTTTCACCCCTCCACTTT. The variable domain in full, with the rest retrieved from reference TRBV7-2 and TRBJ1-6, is GAGVSQSPSNKVTEKGKDVELRCDPISGHTALYWYRQSLGQGLEFLIYFQGNSAPDKSGLPSDRFSAERTGGSVSTLTIQRTQQEDSAVYLCASSLAGTPLSPLHFGNGTRLTVT.

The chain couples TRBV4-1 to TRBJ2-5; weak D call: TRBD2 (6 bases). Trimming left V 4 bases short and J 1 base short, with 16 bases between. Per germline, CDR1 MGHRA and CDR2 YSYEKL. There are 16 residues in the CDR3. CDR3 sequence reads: CASSRMGLASQETQYF. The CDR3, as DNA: TGCGCCAGCAGCCGAATGGGCCTAGCGAGCCAAGAGACCCAGTACTTC.

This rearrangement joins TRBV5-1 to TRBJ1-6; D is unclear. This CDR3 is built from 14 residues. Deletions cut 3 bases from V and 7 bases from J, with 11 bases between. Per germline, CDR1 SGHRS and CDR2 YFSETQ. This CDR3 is CASSSTSQNSPLHF. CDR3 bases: TGCGCCAGCAGCTCGACAAGCCAAAATTCACCCCTCCACTTT.

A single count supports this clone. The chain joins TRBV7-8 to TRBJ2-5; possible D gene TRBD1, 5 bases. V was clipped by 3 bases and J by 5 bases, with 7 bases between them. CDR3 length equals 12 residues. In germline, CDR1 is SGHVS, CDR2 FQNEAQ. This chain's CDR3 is CASSFDSETQYF. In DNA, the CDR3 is TGTGCCAGCAGCTTCGACAGCGAGACCCAGTACTTC.

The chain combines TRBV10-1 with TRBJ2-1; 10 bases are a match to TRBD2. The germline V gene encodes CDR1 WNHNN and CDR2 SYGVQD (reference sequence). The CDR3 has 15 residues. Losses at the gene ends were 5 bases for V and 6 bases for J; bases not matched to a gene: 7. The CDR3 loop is CASSQAGGLSNEQFF. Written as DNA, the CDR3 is TGCGCCAGCAGTCAAGCGGGGGGGCTCTCCAATGAGCAGTTCTTC.

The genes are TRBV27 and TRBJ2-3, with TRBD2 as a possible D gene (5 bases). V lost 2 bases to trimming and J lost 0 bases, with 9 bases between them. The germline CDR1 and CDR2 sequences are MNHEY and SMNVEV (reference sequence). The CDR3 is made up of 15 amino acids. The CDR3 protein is CASSLRRTSTDTQYF. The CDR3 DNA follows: TGTGCCAGCAGTTTACGGAGGACTAGCACAGATACGCAGTATTTT.

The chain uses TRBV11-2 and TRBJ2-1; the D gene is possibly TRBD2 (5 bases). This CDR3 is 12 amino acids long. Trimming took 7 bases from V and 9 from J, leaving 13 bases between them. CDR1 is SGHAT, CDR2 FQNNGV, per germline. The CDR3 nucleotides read TGTGCCAGCACCGTCCTAGGAGGTGAGCAGTTCTTC. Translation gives CASTVLGGEQFF.

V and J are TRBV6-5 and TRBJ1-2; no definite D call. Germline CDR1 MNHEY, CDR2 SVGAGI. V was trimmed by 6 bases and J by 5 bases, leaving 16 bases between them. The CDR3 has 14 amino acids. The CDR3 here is CASRATVLSYGYTF. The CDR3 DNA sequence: TGTGCCAGCAGAGCCACAGTCCTCTCTTATGGCTACACCTTC.